A selection of T cell receptor beta chains follows, all from one sample in a study of blood T cells in healthy people across ages. A single record per CDR3 protein comes from TCRdb applying MiXCR to the 5' RACE reads. The data hold roughly 1.6 million distinct CDR3 sequences, with about 32% observed a single time. The sample consisted of blood. Receptor source: a woman under 40 in good health. Each CDR3 is given with its conserved first and last residue. The D gene is left open where the match is weak. Clone size is given for some rows only: seen once, a few or many times, or a class if the clone is expanded.

size	D	V	J	CDR3	DNA
few	NA	TRBV12-3/TRBV12-4	TRBJ2-2	CASRPTSRQGVGELFF	TGTGCCAGCAGACCAACTAGCCGTCAAGGGGTCGGGGAGCTGTTTTTT
few	TRBD1	TRBV9	TRBJ2-7	CASSGTGNSLGEQYF	TGTGCCAGCAGCGGGACAGGGAACTCCTTAGGGGAGCAGTACTTC
many	NA	TRBV5-1	TRBJ1-5	CASSRDGDQPQHF	TGTGCCAGCAGCCGGGACGGCGATCAGCCCCAGCATTTT
many	NA	TRBV10-3	TRBJ2-3	CAISESRRGLTDTQYF	TGTGCCATCAGTGAGTCGAGACGGGGGCTGACAGATACGCAGTATTTT
NA	TRBD1	TRBV20-1	TRBJ1-2	CSAAGTGVGGYTF	TGCAGTGCTGCCGGGACAGGGGTCGGCGGCTACACCTTC
once	NA	TRBV20-1	TRBJ1-1	CSAPHGTANTEAFF	TGCAGTGCCCCCCATGGGACCGCGAACACTGAAGCTTTCTTT
few	NA	TRBV4-1	TRBJ2-1	CASSQERGVGNEQFF	TGCGCCAGCAGCCAAGAACGAGGAGTGGGGAATGAGCAGTTCTTC
NA	TRBD1	TRBV2	TRBJ1-5	CASGEDRRNQPQHF	TGTGCCAGCGGAGAGGACAGGAGGAATCAGCCCCAGCATTTT
few	NA	TRBV14	TRBJ1-2	CASSPNDRIYGYTF	TGTGCCAGCAGCCCGAACGACAGGATTTATGGCTACACCTTC
NA	TRBD1	TRBV11-2	TRBJ1-2	CASSPRYTGEGGYTF	TGTGCCAGCAGCCCACGATATACAGGGGAGGGAGGCTACACCTTC
few	NA	TRBV7-2	TRBJ2-5	CASSLEGRTGETQYF	TGTGCCAGCAGCTTAGAAGGCCGAACGGGGGAGACCCAGTACTTC
NA	TRBD2	TRBV12-3/TRBV12-4	TRBJ2-1	CASRGSGTSGSRSYNEQFF	TGTGCCAGCAGGGGTTCCGGGACTAGCGGGAGCAGGTCCTACAATGAGCAGTTCTTC
NA	TRBD1	TRBV27	TRBJ2-5	CASRSPGTGPVETQYF	TGTGCCAGCAGATCTCCCGGGACAGGTCCGGTGGAGACCCAGTACTTC
NA	NA	TRBV15	TRBJ1-4	CATSDGQSTNEKLFF	TGTGCCACCTCCGACGGGCAATCAACTAATGAAAAACTGTTTTTT
few	NA	TRBV2	TRBJ1-1	CASSEAGTTNTEAFF	TGTGCCAGCAGTGAAGCGGGGACCACGAACACTGAAGCTTTCTTT
NA	TRBD2	TRBV4-2	TRBJ2-3	CASSRIASGRAGADTQYF	TGTGCCAGCAGCCGCATAGCTAGCGGGAGGGCCGGCGCAGATACGCAGTATTTT
NA	NA	TRBV28	TRBJ1-5	CASTLSTRPNGNQPQHF	TGTGCCAGCACCCTTTCTACACGGCCGAATGGCAATCAGCCCCAGCATTTT
few	NA	TRBV12-3/TRBV12-4	TRBJ1-2	CASSLRRQDNYGYTF	TGTGCCAGCAGTTTACGTCGACAGGATAACTATGGCTACACCTTC
NA	NA	TRBV20-1	TRBJ2-1	CSASFGGQSSGLGNEQFF	TGCAGTGCCAGTTTCGGGGGGCAATCTAGCGGTCTAGGCAATGAGCAGTTCTTC
NA	TRBD1	TRBV24-1	TRBJ1-2	CATSDVQGFYGYTF	TGTGCCACCAGTGATGTACAGGGGTTCTATGGCTACACCTTC
few	NA	TRBV20-1	TRBJ1-5	CSAHNGPLNQPQHF	TGCAGTGCTCACAACGGGCCCCTCAATCAGCCCCAGCATTTT
NA	NA	TRBV29-1	TRBJ2-1	CSVAGGQESSYNEQFF	TGCAGCGTTGCGGGAGGACAGGAGAGCTCCTACAATGAGCAGTTCTTC
few	TRBD1	TRBV29-1	TRBJ1-2	CSVSGGWGYTF	TGCAGCGTCTCAGGGGGCTGGGGCTACACCTTC
many	TRBD2	TRBV20-1	TRBJ2-3	CSARDELADTDTQYF	TGCAGTGCTAGAGATGAACTAGCGGACACAGATACGCAGTATTTT
few	NA	TRBV12-3/TRBV12-4	TRBJ2-3	CASSLATGTSTDTQYF	TGTGCCAGCAGTTTAGCCACCGGGACAAGCACAGATACGCAGTATTTT
many	NA	TRBV29-1	TRBJ2-3	CSAVRYRGADTQYF	TGCAGCGCCGTCCGGTACCGGGGCGCAGATACGCAGTATTTT
few	NA	TRBV18	TRBJ2-3	CASSPPQDTQYF	TGTGCCAGCTCACCACCCCAAGATACGCAGTATTTT
many	NA	TRBV29-1	TRBJ1-5	CSVGQPNQPQHF	TGCAGCGTTGGGCAGCCAAATCAGCCCCAGCATTTT
NA	NA	TRBV20-1	TRBJ2-3	CSARGGSFTSTDTQYF	TGCAGTGCTAGAGGTGGCAGCTTTACTAGCACAGATACGCAGTATTTT
NA	TRBD2	TRBV13	TRBJ2-3	CASHGSAGGSTDTQYF	TGTGCCAGTCACGGGTCGGCGGGAGGTTCCACAGATACGCAGTATTTT
once	TRBD1	TRBV6-1	TRBJ1-2	CASSVRQGDVSNYGYTF	TGTGCCAGCAGTGTCCGACAGGGTGATGTCTCTAACTATGGCTACACCTTC
NA	NA	TRBV20-1	TRBJ2-5	CSARDTGQETQYF	TGCAGTGCTAGAGATACAGGGCAAGAGACCCAGTACTTC
few	TRBD1	TRBV27	TRBJ2-1	CASSQMGQANEQFF	TGTGCCAGCAGTCAAATGGGACAGGCCAATGAGCAGTTCTTC
NA	NA	TRBV14	TRBJ2-1	CASSRLGGTYNEQFF	TGTGCCAGCAGCCGCCTTGGCGGGACCTACAATGAGCAGTTCTTC
once	TRBD1	TRBV25-1	TRBJ1-2	CACQPGTGNYGYTF	TGTGCCTGCCAACCCGGGACAGGGAACTATGGCTACACCTTC
few	NA	TRBV28	TRBJ2-4	CASSLPTSYGQYF	TGTGCCAGCAGTTTACCAACAAGCTACGGGCAGTACTTC
few	NA	TRBV6-2/TRBV6-3	TRBJ1-5	CASSYLTVNQPQHF	TGTGCCAGCAGTTACTTGACGGTCAATCAGCCCCAGCATTTT
NA	TRBD2	TRBV20-1	TRBJ2-5	CSARDGLAGLETQYF	TGCAGTGCTAGAGATGGGCTAGCGGGCCTTGAGACCCAGTACTTC
NA	TRBD2	TRBV27	TRBJ2-3	CASSSTLLAGVLGDTQYF	TGTGCCAGCAGTTCGACCTTACTAGCGGGAGTATTAGGGGATACGCAGTATTTT
NA	NA	TRBV4-1	TRBJ1-2	CASSQAFASSDYGYTF	TGCGCCAGCAGCCAAGCTTTTGCCAGTTCAGACTATGGCTACACCTTC
NA	NA	TRBV20-1	TRBJ2-1	CSADRVYNEQFF	TGCAGTGCTGACCGGGTCTACAATGAGCAGTTCTTC
NA	TRBD2	TRBV5-6	TRBJ2-3	CASSLRGTSGTSDTQYF	TGTGCCAGCAGCCTCCGGGGGACTAGCGGGACTTCAGATACGCAGTATTTT
few	TRBD2	TRBV12-3/TRBV12-4	TRBJ2-7	CASSATGTSGNHEQYF	TGTGCCAGCAGTGCCACCGGGACTAGCGGGAACCACGAGCAGTACTTC
few	TRBD1	TRBV12-3/TRBV12-4	TRBJ2-7	CASKTGGAYEQYF	TGTGCCAGCAAAACAGGGGGCGCCTACGAGCAGTACTTC
NA	NA	TRBV11-1	TRBJ2-7	CASSLILGVEQYF	TGTGCCAGCAGCTTAATTCTGGGGGTCGAGCAGTACTTC